This T cell receptor (beta chain) is from a study of identical twins. TCRdb itself ran the 5' RACE reads through MiXCR, one entry per CDR3 protein. The top ten hold roughly 1.5% of the sample, which has about 890,000 distinct CDR3 sequences, about 12% seen once. This clonotype turned up a few times. Its antigen remains unknown. Study-wide findings and caveats: Modeled out-of-frame TCR alpha sharing in monozygotic twins fell below observed levels.

The CDR3 sequence is 14 residues long. Trimming took 3 bases from V and 2 from J, leaving 12 bases between them. Germline CDR1 reads DFQATT; CDR2 reads SNEGSKA (reference sequence). These same records also appear under a second study, on yellow fever vaccine responses in identical twins.

The rearrangement uses TRBV20-1 and TRBJ2-3; D is perhaps TRBD2 (6 bases). The sequence came from a woman between 18 and 29 years old in good health. The sample was PBMCs. CDR3 DNA sequence: TGCAGTGCTAGGGGTAGCGGAAACACAGATACGCAGTATTTT. Translation: CSARGSGNTDTQYF.